This T cell receptor (beta chain) was captured in a study of cytomegalovirus exposure and HLA in healthy donors. Study overall: Prior work identified 95 million to 120 million unique TCR beta sequences in some 200 million T cells.

The CDR3 length is 15 residues. The germline CDR1 and CDR2 sequences are SNHLY and FYNNEI. Trimming left V 8 bases short and J 7 bases short, with 20 bases between. In the PCR, 60 Vbeta and 13 Jbeta primers were used. The repertoire was sequenced with immunoSEQ multiplex PCR; TCRdb's copy has only in-frame clones and lacks some. The sample yields 270,000 or so clones, 70% to 90% seen once. The sample comprised PBMCs. The sequence was obtained from a man aged 35 to 55 in good health and CMV-seropositive. The rearrangement uses TRBV2 and TRBJ2-2; D is unresolved. Written as DNA, the CDR3 is TGTGCCAGCGAACTCCCGGGTAGCTTTTTCGGGGAGCTGTTTTTT. It codes for CASELPGSFFGELFF.